These 13 T cell receptor beta chains were all obtained from the same sample, sequenced in a study of blood T cells in healthy people across ages. For the second PCR, which ran for about 6 to 11 cycles, a sample-barcoded 5' primer and a J-beta primer mix were used. MiXCR, applied by TCRdb to the 5' RACE reads, yields one record per CDR3 protein. Of roughly 720,000 distinct CDR3 sequences listed, about 53% are singletons. The sequencing sample was made of blood. These receptors originate from a man at least 80 years old in good health.

The sample holds a few counts of this clonotype. The J gene is TRBJ2-7, the V gene TRBV20-1; TRBD1 aligns across 7 bases. This CDR3 is 18 amino acids long. CDR1 is DFQATT and CDR2 is SNEGSKA in the germline V gene (reference sequence). V shed 6 bases and J 1 base; nucleotides not matched to a gene: 21. The CDR3 spells CSAEPQGTITILSYEQYF. The CDR3 DNA reads as TGCAGTGCAGAACCACAGGGGACGATTACAATCCTATCCTACGAGCAGTACTTC.

The sample holds a few counts of this clonotype. V and J are TRBV18 and TRBJ1-2; 10 nucleotides align to TRBD1. The CDR3 is 17 residues long. Germline CDR1 is KGHSH and CDR2 is LQKENI. V gave up 1 base and J gave up 4 bases; unmatched junction bases: 9. Here the CDR3 reads CASSPQSGTGVFYGYTF. CDR3 in DNA: TGTGCCAGCTCACCACAGAGCGGGACAGGGGTGTTCTATGGCTACACCTTC.

J is TRBJ1-1 and V is TRBV12-3 or TRBV12-4; possible D gene TRBD1, 6 bases. The CDR3 is 14 amino acids. Trimming took off 6 bases at V and 1 base at J, with 12 bases between the two ends. The CDR3 sequence: CASRLGQPNTEAFF. In DNA form, the CDR3 reads TGTGCCAGCAGGCTCGGACAGCCGAACACTGAAGCTTTCTTT.

The rearrangement links TRBV11-1 to TRBJ2-5; 9 positions match TRBD1. In germline, CDR1 is SGHAT, CDR2 FQDESV (reference sequence). J was trimmed by 3 bases and V by 4 bases; bases with no gene match: 6. The CDR3 length is 15 residues. The CDR3 protein is CASSSPGDREETQYF. DNA for the CDR3: TGTGCCAGCAGCTCCCCAGGGGACAGGGAAGAGACCCAGTACTTC.

This chain connects TRBV28 to TRBJ2-5; 9 bases align to TRBD1. Losses at the gene ends were 5 bases for V and 4 bases for J; bases not matched to a gene: 8. Germline V gene data show CDR1 as MDHEN and CDR2 as SYDVKM. This CDR3 has 15 residues. The CDR3 loop is CASSLKGTGIETQYF. DNA for the CDR3: TGTGCCAGCAGTCTTAAGGGGACAGGGATAGAGACCCAGTACTTC. Full variable domain (rest looked up from reference TRBV28 and TRBJ2-5): DVKVTQSSRYLVKRTGEKVFLECVQDMDHENMFWYRQDPGLGLRLIYFSYDVKMKEKGDIPEGYSVSREKKERFSLILESASTNQTSMYLCASSLKGTGIETQYFGPGTRLLVL.

This clonotype was observed a single time. J is TRBJ2-7 and V is TRBV5-4, with 8 bases matching TRBD2. Germline trimming cut 3 bases from V and 5 bases from J; bases unmatched to any gene: 16. CDR1 and CDR2 from the germline V gene are SGHNT and YYREEE (reference sequence). The length of the CDR3 is 17 residues. The CDR3 DNA is TGTGCCAGCAGCTCGTACCGCGGCGCGGGAGGACCTAACGAGCAGTACTTC. This codes for CASSSYRGAGGPNEQYF.

This clonotype has just one count. The genes are TRBV29-1 and TRBJ2-7, with D tentatively TRBD1 (6 bases). Deletions cut 4 bases from V and 3 bases from J, with 19 bases between. The CDR3 sequence is 15 residues long. Germline V CDR1 and CDR2: SQVTM, ANQGSEA. Here the CDR3 DNA reads TGCAGCGTTGTAGGGCTACAGGGTGTGGGCTACGAGCAGTACTTC. Its translation is CSVVGLQGVGYEQYF.

As to this clonotype: Just one base apart from a much larger clone, this may be a read error. This chain joins TRBV3-1 and TRBJ1-1; D is perhaps TRBD1 (5 bases). With 3 bases removed from V and 10 bases from J, the gap between germline ends came to 15 bases. The CDR3 spans 13 residues. Germline V gives CDR1 LGHDT, CDR2 YNNKEL (reference sequence). CDR3 coding DNA: TGTGCCAGCAGCCACGGGGCGGGTTCTGGAGCTTTCTTT. It translates to CASSHGAGSGAFF.

J is TRBJ2-2 and V is TRBV5-1, with D perhaps matching TRBD1 (6 bases). The CDR3 loop spans 16 amino acids. Germline V gives CDR1 SGHRS, CDR2 YFSETQ. The V end lost 0 bases, the J end lost 3 bases, and 12 bases lay between the germline ends. CDR3: CASSLDQDRYTGELFF. The DNA for the CDR3 is TGCGCCAGCAGCTTGGACCAGGACAGATACACCGGGGAGCTGTTTTTT.

This clonotype turned up a few times. The V call is TRBV10-3, the J call TRBJ1-1; TRBD1 matches 7 bases. With 6 bases clipped from V and 2 bases from J, the junction kept 3 bases outside the gene matches. The germline V gene has CDR1 ENHRY and CDR2 SYGVKD. This CDR3 is 13 amino acids long. This CDR3 is CAIRQGYNTEAFF. CDR3 bases: TGTGCCATCAGACAGGGGTACAACACTGAAGCTTTCTTT.

This clonotype was detected a few times. J is TRBJ2-5 and V is TRBV5-1, with 10 bases identical to TRBD1. With 0 bases clipped from V and 11 bases from J, the junction kept 13 bases outside the gene matches. The CDR3 is 16 amino acids. Germline-derived CDR1 and CDR2 are SGHRS and YFSETQ. This CDR3 reads CASSLVGTGASNEQYF. Here the CDR3 DNA reads TGCGCCAGCAGCTTGGTCGGGACAGGGGCCAGCAATGAGCAGTACTTC.

The chain is built from TRBV28 and TRBJ2-7; a weak D match, TRBD2 (6 bases). V was shortened by 8 bases and J by 5 bases, with 22 bases between the two germline ends. The CDR3 contains 15 residues. Germline loops: CDR1 MDHEN, CDR2 SYDVKM. The CDR3: CASGPIYGGRDEQYF. DNA of the CDR3: TGTGCCAGCGGTCCTATTTACGGGGGAAGGGACGAGCAGTACTTC.

This clonotype was counted a few times. CDR3 sequence (DNA): TGCGCCAGCAGCTCAGGGACAGGGCACCAAGAGACCCAGTACTTC. Translated, it gives CASSSGTGHQETQYF. The genes are TRBV5-1 and TRBJ2-5, with 9 positions matching TRBD1. CDR3 length: 15 amino acids. V lost 3 bases to trimming and J lost 0 bases; unmatched junction nucleotides: 3. The germline V gene has CDR1 SGHRS and CDR2 YFSETQ.